This TCR beta chain was recovered during a study of a mutant IDH1 vaccine in newly diagnosed glioma. A word on this clone: Its antigen is not known.

Measured with immunoSEQ multiplex PCR; TCRdb has only the in-frame clones, and not every one. Here the sample spans approximately 67,000 clones, 75% to 90% being singletons. Germline lookup yields CDR1 SGHRS and CDR2 YFSETQ. CDR3 length: 16 residues. The V segment lost 2 bases and the J segment 4 bases; nucleotides outside the gene matches: 8. Time point: week 23, last vaccination. A single vaccine dose contained 300 ug of mutant IDH1 20-mer peptide, and topical imiquimod was used with it. Sample: PBMCs, taken from a glioma patient whose treatment included an IDH1 peptide vaccine. This TCR came from a man aged 18 to 30 with glioma. V usage is TRBV5-1 and J usage is TRBJ1-4; 7 positions match TRBD1. In nucleotides, the CDR3 is TGCGCCAGCAGCTTAAGACAGGGAGTCGGTAATGAAAAACTGTTTTTT. It specifies CASSLRQGVGNEKLFF.